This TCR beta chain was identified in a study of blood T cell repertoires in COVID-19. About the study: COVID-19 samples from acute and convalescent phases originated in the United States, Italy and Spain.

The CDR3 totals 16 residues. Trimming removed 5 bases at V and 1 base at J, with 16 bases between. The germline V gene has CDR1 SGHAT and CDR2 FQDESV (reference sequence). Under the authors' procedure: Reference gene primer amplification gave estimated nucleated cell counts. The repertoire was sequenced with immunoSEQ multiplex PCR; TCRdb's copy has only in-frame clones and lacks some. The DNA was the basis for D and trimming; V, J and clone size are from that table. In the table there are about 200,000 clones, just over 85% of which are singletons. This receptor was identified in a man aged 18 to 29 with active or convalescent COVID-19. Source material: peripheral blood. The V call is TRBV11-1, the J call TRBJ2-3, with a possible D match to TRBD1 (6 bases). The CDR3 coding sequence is TGTGCCAGCAGCCAATCCTCGGACAGTCGCACAGATACGCAGTATTTT. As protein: CASSQSSDSRTDTQYF.